Listed below are T cell receptor beta chains from one sample, sequenced in a study of siplizumab effects on memory and regulatory T cells. Profiled with immunoSEQ multiplex PCR; TCRdb holds only in-frame clones, not every one. The sample lists some 97,000 clones, more than 85% occurring once. Sequencing used CD4+ T cells sorted from blood. The source is a human donor in good health. Some clones in this sample may be carry-over from other donors' samples. The CDR3 runs from the conserved cysteine through the conserved F or W. The D gene is left open where the match is weak. Clone size is stated in some rows and not others, as once, few, many or a class when expanded.

V gene	D gene	clone size	J gene	CDR3 protein	CDR3 DNA
TRBV5-6	.	.	TRBJ2-5	CASSLVAPTQETQYF	TGTGCCAGCAGCTTGGTGGCCCCTACCCAAGAGACCCAGTACTTC
TRBV5-6	TRBD1	.	TRBJ2-7	CASSSPGQGKTYEQYF	TGTGCCAGCAGCAGCCCGGGACAGGGAAAAACCTACGAGCAGTACTTC
TRBV29-1	TRBD2	.	TRBJ2-1	CSVEPGGISYNEQFF	TGCAGCGTTGAGCCGGGGGGGATCTCCTACAATGAGCAGTTCTTC
TRBV5-1	TRBD1	.	TRBJ1-6	CASSGTGGNSPLHF	TGCGCCAGCAGCGGGACAGGGGGAAATTCACCCCTCCACTTT
TRBV28	.	.	TRBJ1-2	CASSFMGRHNYGYTF	TGTGCCAGCAGTTTTATGGGAAGACATAACTATGGCTACACCTTC
TRBV25-1	TRBD1	.	TRBJ1-1	CASSDAGGSEAFF	TGTGCCAGCAGTGACGCAGGGGGGTCTGAAGCTTTCTTT
TRBV6-1	TRBD1	once	TRBJ2-7	CASSEDRGPYEQYF	TGTGCCAGCAGTGAGGACAGGGGGCCCTACGAGCAGTACTTC
TRBV4-1	TRBD1	.	TRBJ2-7	CASSQDQGAREQYF	TGCGCCAGCAGCCAAGATCAGGGGGCGAGGGAGCAGTACTTC
TRBV18	.	.	TRBJ1-5	CASSFRANSNQPQHF	TGTGCCAGCTCATTTCGGGCAAATAGCAATCAGCCCCAGCATTTT
TRBV2	.	.	TRBJ2-2	CASNQAGGELFF	TGTGCCAGCAATCAGGCGGGCGGGGAGCTGTTTTTT
TRBV5-4	TRBD2	.	TRBJ2-1	CASSSLAGVDNEQFF	TGTGCCAGCAGCTCTCTAGCGGGAGTGGACAATGAGCAGTTCTTC
TRBV18	TRBD1	.	TRBJ1-1	CASSPARTGGNTEAFF	TGTGCCAGCTCACCAGCCCGGACAGGGGGGAACACTGAAGCTTTCTTT
TRBV6-5	TRBD1	.	TRBJ2-5	CASRDGDRVFGQYF	TGTGCCAGCAGGGACGGGGACAGGGTGTTTGGCCAGTACTTC
TRBV7-2	TRBD2	.	TRBJ2-2	CASSPTSGNTGELFF	TGTGCCAGCAGCCCAACTAGCGGGAACACCGGGGAGCTGTTTTTT
TRBV4-1	TRBD1	.	TRBJ1-6	CASSQGVDRDNSPLHF	TGCGCCAGCAGCCAAGGGGTAGACAGGGATAATTCACCCCTCCACTTT
TRBV2	.	.	TRBJ2-3	CASSRRDFLTDTQYF	TGTGCCAGCAGTAGGCGGGACTTCCTCACAGATACGCAGTATTTT
TRBV6-6	TRBD2	once	TRBJ2-1	CASSYSAGELDEQFF	TGTGCCAGCAGTTACTCGGCGGGAGAGTTAGATGAGCAGTTCTTC
TRBV7-7	.	.	TRBJ2-5	CASSFGGREETQYF	TGTGCTAGCAGCTTTGGGGGGCGGGAAGAGACCCAGTACTTC
TRBV6-4	TRBD1	.	TRBJ2-1	CASSPQGASYNEQFF	TGTGCCAGCAGTCCACAGGGGGCGTCCTACAATGAGCAGTTCTTC
TRBV7-9	.	.	TRBJ1-4	CASSPIAGANEKLFF	TGTGCCAGCAGCCCGATCGCGGGGGCAAACGAAAAACTGTTTTTT
TRBV9	.	once	TRBJ2-5	CASSPRPGSLAQETQYF	TGTGCCAGCAGCCCCCGCCCGGGGTCGTTAGCTCAAGAGACCCAGTACTTC
TRBV30	.	.	TRBJ2-6	CAGPGHSGANVLTF	TGTGCCGGACCAGGGCATTCTGGGGCCAACGTCCTGACTTTC
TRBV4-2	.	.	TRBJ1-1	CASSRRKGQWDTEAFF	TGTGCCAGCAGCCGCCGAAAGGGGCAATGGGACACTGAAGCTTTCTTT
TRBV27	TRBD1	.	TRBJ2-1	CASSFFGTGGNEQFF	TGTGCCAGCAGTTTTTTCGGGACAGGGGGCAATGAGCAGTTCTTC
TRBV7-2	.	.	TRBJ1-4	CASSRSGEKLFF	TGTGCCAGCAGCAGGAGCGGCGAAAAACTGTTTTTT
TRBV5-1	TRBD1	.	TRBJ1-1	CASSLAGTGGYTEAFF	TGCGCCAGCAGCTTGGCCGGGACAGGGGGCTACACTGAAGCTTTCTTT
TRBV27	.	.	TRBJ2-6	CASSKTGPGANVLTF	TGTGCCAGCAGCAAAACAGGGCCGGGGGCCAACGTCCTGACTTTC
TRBV12-5	.	.	TRBJ1-1	CASGLVLGGQNTEAFF	TGTGCTAGTGGTTTGGTACTCGGGGGTCAGAACACTGAAGCTTTCTTT
TRBV7-3	TRBD1	.	TRBJ2-2	CASSRQGAVNTGELFF	TGTGCCAGCAGCAGACAGGGGGCTGTGAACACCGGGGAGCTGTTTTTT
TRBV18	TRBD2	.	TRBJ2-7	CASSPTSGSSYEQYF	TGTGCCAGCTCACCGACTAGCGGGAGCTCCTACGAGCAGTACTTC
TRBV2	TRBD2	.	TRBJ2-4	CASRREKLAVAKNIQYF	TGTGCCAGCCGGCGTGAAAAACTAGCGGTAGCCAAAAACATTCAGTACTTC
TRBV6-5	.	once	TRBJ2-7	CASSEIPEQYF	TGTGCCAGCAGTGAAATTCCCGAGCAGTACTTC
TRBV7-8	.	.	TRBJ2-7	CASNQAHEQYF	TGTGCCAGCAACCAAGCACACGAGCAGTACTTC
TRBV25-1	.	.	TRBJ2-3	CASNGGISTDTQYF	TGTGCCAGCAATGGCGGGATAAGCACAGATACGCAGTATTTT
TRBV11-2	.	.	TRBJ2-7	CASSSGAGIYEQYF	TGTGCCAGCAGTTCGGGGGCTGGGATTTACGAGCAGTACTTC
TRBV19	TRBD1	.	TRBJ1-5	CASSIARDRGRNQPQHF	TGTGCCAGTAGTATAGCCCGAGACAGGGGTCGGAATCAGCCCCAGCATTTT
TRBV5-6	.	.	TRBJ2-2	CASSSQGSGSTGELFF	TGTGCCAGCAGCTCACAGGGAAGCGGGTCCACCGGGGAGCTGTTTTTT
TRBV7-2	TRBD2	.	TRBJ2-1	CASSPNIFSGRGHEQFF	TGTGCCAGCAGCCCAAATATTTTTAGCGGGAGGGGGCATGAGCAGTTCTTC
TRBV2	.	.	TRBJ2-1	CASKPTNPYNEQFF	TGTGCCAGCAAGCCTACCAACCCCTACAATGAGCAGTTCTTC
TRBV27	TRBD1	.	TRBJ1-2	CASSLRLRGRVDYGYTF	TGTGCCAGCAGTTTAAGGCTCAGGGGGCGGGTGGACTATGGCTACACCTTC
TRBV28	.	.	TRBJ2-3	CASSPPFGAAATQYF	TGTGCCAGCAGTCCCCCATTTGGGGCGGCGGCTACGCAGTATTTT
TRBV19	.	.	TRBJ2-7	CASSRGGQDHYEQYF	TGTGCCAGTAGTAGGGGGGGCCAGGACCACTACGAGCAGTACTTC
TRBV6-4	.	few	TRBJ1-1	CASSPSQGNTEAFF	TGTGCCAGCAGCCCCTCACAGGGGAACACTGAAGCTTTCTTT
TRBV5-1	TRBD1	.	TRBJ2-5	CASSLGQDQETQYF	TGCGCCAGCAGCCTGGGACAGGACCAAGAGACCCAGTACTTC
TRBV4-1	.	.	TRBJ1-5	CASSQDYLQPQHF	TGCGCCAGCAGCCAAGATTATCTTCAGCCCCAGCATTTT
TRBV11-1	.	.	TRBJ2-1	CASSLAGVYNEQFF	TGTGCCAGCAGCTTAGCGGGAGTTTACAATGAGCAGTTCTTC
TRBV19	.	.	TRBJ1-2	CASRGAGANYGYTF	TGTGCCAGCCGCGGGGCAGGAGCTAACTATGGCTACACCTTC
TRBV6-5	.	once	TRBJ1-1	CASRRPDTEAFF	TGTGCCAGCCGACGGCCTGACACTGAAGCTTTCTTT
TRBV29-1	TRBD1	few	TRBJ1-2	CSVVDRGVYGYTF	TGCAGCGTTGTTGACAGGGGAGTTTATGGCTACACCTTC
TRBV2	.	.	TRBJ2-5	CASSEAGNPQETQYF	TGTGCCAGCAGTGAAGCAGGGAACCCTCAAGAGACCCAGTACTTC
TRBV6-5	.	.	TRBJ1-5	CASSYSIGTANQPQHF	TGTGCCAGCAGTTACTCGATTGGGACGGCCAATCAGCCCCAGCATTTT